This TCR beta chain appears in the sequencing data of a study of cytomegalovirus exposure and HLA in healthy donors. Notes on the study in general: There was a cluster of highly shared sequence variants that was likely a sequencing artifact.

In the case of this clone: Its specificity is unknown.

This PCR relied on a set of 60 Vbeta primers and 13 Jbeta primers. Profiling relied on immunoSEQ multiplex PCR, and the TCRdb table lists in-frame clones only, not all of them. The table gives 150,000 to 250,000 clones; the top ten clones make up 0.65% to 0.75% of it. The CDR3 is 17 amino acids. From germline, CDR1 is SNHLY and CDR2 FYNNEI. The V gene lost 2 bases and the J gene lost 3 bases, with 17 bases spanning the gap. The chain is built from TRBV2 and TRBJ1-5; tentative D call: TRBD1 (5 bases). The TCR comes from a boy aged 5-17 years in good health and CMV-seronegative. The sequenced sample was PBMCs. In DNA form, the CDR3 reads TGTGCCAGCAGTGAACTGGGGGGAAACCCAATCAATCAGCCCCAGCATTTT. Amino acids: CASSELGGNPINQPQHF.